The T cell receptor (beta chain) described here comes from a study of CD8 T cells in Susac syndrome. Random hexamers were used to reverse transcribe an amount of about 0.45 to 1 ug RNA. From the immunoSEQ multiplex PCR reads, TCRdb called clonotypes with MiXCR, one entry per CDR3 protein. The sample lists 100,000 to 150,000 distinct CDR3 sequences; around 95% were seen once. CDR3 length equals 17 residues. V was cut by 6 bases and J by 4 bases, with 24 bases left in between. Germline V CDR1 and CDR2: LNHDA, SQIVND (reference sequence). This sequence joins TRBV19 and TRBJ1-2; D is unresolved. The sequenced sample was CD8+ T cells from PBMCs. The source of this sequence is a human donor with Susac syndrome. Written as DNA, the CDR3 is TGTGCCAGTAGACCATGGCGATGGCGGGGAAGTACCTATGGCTACACCTTC. Translating it yields CASRPWRWRGSTYGYTF. The full variable domain, its missing parts supplied by reference TRBV19 and TRBJ1-2, is DGGITQSPKYLFRKEGQNVTLSCEQNLNHDAMYWYRQDPGQGLRLIYYSQIVNDFQKGDIAEGYSVSREKKESFPLTVTSAQKNPTAFYLCASRPWRWRGSTYGYTFGSGTRLTVV.